These T cell receptor beta chains were read from a single sample in a study of blood T cell repertoires in COVID-19. Sequenced by immunoSEQ multiplex PCR; TCRdb stores in-frame clones only, minus some. Of 150,000 to 200,000 clones in the sample, 65% to 90% were seen once. Specimen: peripheral blood. These receptors were taken from a man aged 45-60 years with active or convalescent COVID-19. The CDR3 runs from the conserved cysteine through the conserved F or W. The order of the fields is V gene, CDR3 length, J gene, CDR3 protein.

TRBV6-5,15,TRBJ2-2,CASSSRFPNTGELFF
TRBV10-2,14,TRBJ2-2,CASLEQGYTGELFF
TRBV30,13,TRBJ2-7,CAWSPGQSHEQYF
TRBV5-1,13,TRBJ2-5,CASSEAGSETQYF
TRBV18,17,TRBJ2-7,CASSLGQGALGRYEQYF
TRBV5-4,15,TRBJ2-7,CASSFRRQSSYEQYF
TRBV7-9,14,TRBJ1-1,CASSLDAGGTEAFF
TRBV15,17,TRBJ1-5,CATSRKQVEFSNQPQHF
TRBV7-6,11,TRBJ1-5,CASSETGVQHF
TRBV30,10,TRBJ1-2,CAGHGDGYTF
TRBV5-1,13,TRBJ2-7,CASSLDRPYEQYF
TRBV6-5,15,TRBJ1-5,CASSPGQGTNQPQHF
TRBV5-6,15,TRBJ1-5,CASSPGQGHYQPQHF
TRBV21-1,17,TRBJ1-2,CASLEDSPSKEHYGYTF
TRBV15,14,TRBJ2-4,CATSSGTGENIQYF
TRBV28,13,TRBJ2-7,CASSPRDFYEQYF
TRBV4-2,14,TRBJ2-3,CATETGGEGDTQYF
TRBV4-2,18,TRBJ2-6,CASSHGGQKNSGANVLTF
TRBV5-1,16,TRBJ2-7,CASSLAGREVLGEQYF
TRBV6-5,15,TRBJ1-4,CASTSTRATNEKLFF
TRBV2,11,TRBJ2-3,CASTVEDTQYF
TRBV5-5,16,TRBJ1-2,CASSLDSGGNYYGYTF